What follows are 18 T cell receptor beta chains derived from one specimen sequenced in a study of response to subunit inactivated influenza vaccine. TCRdb reprocessed the RT-PCR reads via MiXCR and lists one record per CDR3 protein. The sample lists around 750,000 distinct CDR3 sequences; around 20% were seen once. The material sequenced was PBMCs from blood, taken 4 to 6 days after vaccination. Source of these receptors: a man between 45 and 60 years old who received an inactivated influenza vaccine.

This clonotype was counted between two and nine times. This chain joins TRBV7-8 and TRBJ2-3, with D maybe TRBD1 (6 bases). CDR3 size: 15 residues. The V gene's germline CDR1 is SGHVS and CDR2 FQNEAQ. V was clipped by 3 bases and J by 2 bases, with 12 bases between them. As DNA, the CDR3 is TGTGCCAGCAGCTTTGACAGGTTTTTCACAGATACGCAGTATTTT. This translates into CASSFDRFFTDTQYF. The full variable domain, rest sourced from reference TRBV7-8 and TRBJ2-3, is GAGVSQSPRYKVAKRGQDVALRCDPISGHVSLFWYQQALGQGPEFLTYFQNEAQLDKSGLPSDRFFAERPEGSVSTLKIQRTQQEDSAVYLCASSFDRFFTDTQYFGPGTRLTVL.

The J gene is TRBJ2-3, the V gene TRBV28; 7 bases line up with TRBD1. V dropped 10 bases and J dropped 3; count of bases not matched to a gene: 13. The CDR3 spans 15 residues. Germline-derived CDR1 and CDR2 are MDHEN and SYDVKM. The CDR3 coding sequence is TGTGCCACCGATCTGGACAGGATTGGGACAGATACGCAGTATTTT. As protein: CATDLDRIGTDTQYF.

This clonotype has only a few counts. The chain has TRBV20-1 and TRBJ2-3; TRBD1 is a possible D gene (6 bases). Trimming pared 0 bases from V and 0 bases from J, leaving 10 bases between. CDR1 and CDR2 from the germline V gene are DFQATT and SNEGSKA (reference sequence). This CDR3 comprises 15 residues. The CDR3 loop reads CSARDPDRSTDTQYF. CDR3 bases: TGCAGTGCTAGAGACCCCGACAGGAGCACAGATACGCAGTATTTT.

This clonotype showed up just a few times. The chain is built from TRBV29-1 and TRBJ1-2; D not certain. This CDR3 spans 14 amino acids. Germline V gene lookup returns CDR1 SQVTM and CDR2 ANQGSEA. The V gene lost 7 bases and the J gene lost 1 base, with 16 bases spanning the gap. The CDR3 coding sequence is TGCAGCGCTGAGGTTTTGAACAGTAACTATGGCTACACCTTC. Encoded protein: CSAEVLNSNYGYTF.

The rearrangement joins TRBV6-2 or TRBV6-3 to TRBJ2-4, with 9 bases identical to TRBD2. V was clipped by 4 bases and J by 9 bases; unmatched bases: 13. The CDR3 covers 16 residues. CDR1 MNHEY and CDR2 SVGEGT come from the germline V gene. As DNA, the CDR3 is TGTGCCAGCAGTTTCAAGCGGGGGGCCCCAAGCAGCATTCAGTACTTC. Protein: CASSFKRGAPSSIQYF.

The rearrangement links TRBV19 to TRBJ2-5, with 10 bases fitting TRBD1. J gave up 5 bases and V 4 bases, and 4 bases lay outside the gene matches. The CDR3 runs to 14 residues. In germline, CDR1 is LNHDA, CDR2 SQIVND (reference sequence). CDR3 region: CASSTTGGVETQYF. The CDR3 bases are TGTGCCAGTAGTACGACAGGGGGCGTGGAGACCCAGTACTTC.

This clonotype was counted between two and nine times. The CDR3 DNA follows: TGTGCCAGCAGCCAAGACACTAGCGCACCCTACGAGCAGTACTTC. This encodes CASSQDTSAPYEQYF. V and J are TRBV3-1 and TRBJ2-7, with TRBD2 matching over 7 bases. V lost 0 bases and J lost 2; bases outside the gene matches: 4. CDR1 LGHDT and CDR2 YNNKEL come from the germline V gene (reference sequence). This CDR3 comprises 15 residues.

V gene TRBV20-1 combines with J gene TRBJ1-5; D uncertain. Trimming removed 0 bases at V and 0 bases at J, with 12 bases between. The length of the CDR3 is 16 residues. Germline loops: CDR1 DFQATT, CDR2 SNEGSKA (reference sequence). This chain's CDR3 is CSARDQEDYSNQPQHF. In nucleotides, the CDR3 is TGCAGTGCTAGAGATCAAGAGGATTATAGCAATCAGCCCCAGCATTTT.

This clonotype showed up just a few times. The V gene is TRBV20-1, the J gene TRBJ1-5, with D unresolved. V was trimmed by 2 bases and J by 8 bases, leaving 10 bases between them. CDR3 size: 12 residues. CDR1 and CDR2 (germline): DFQATT, SNEGSKA (reference sequence). Here the CDR3 reads CSARRGQEPQHF. The CDR3 DNA reads TGCAGTGCTAGACGCGGTCAGGAGCCCCAGCATTTT.

V is TRBV10-1 and J is TRBJ1-2, with D possibly TRBD1 on 6 matching bases. CDR3 length equals 15 residues. Germline CDR1 is WNHNN and CDR2 is SYGVQD (reference sequence). Trimming removed 0 bases from V and 4 bases from J, with 12 bases in between. The CDR3 sequence is CASSESYRDIYGYTF. The CDR3 nucleotides are TGCGCCAGCAGTGAGTCTTACAGGGATATCTATGGCTACACCTTC.

This clonotype was seen a handful of times. V gene TRBV20-1 combines with J gene TRBJ1-4, with 9 bases fitting TRBD1. V gave up 5 bases and J gave up 5 bases; unmatched junction bases: 3. This CDR3 is 13 amino acids long. Germline lookup yields CDR1 DFQATT and CDR2 SNEGSKA (reference sequence). The CDR3 loop is CSAGGTGNEKLFF. The CDR3 DNA sequence: TGCAGTGCTGGCGGGACAGGGAATGAAAAACTGTTTTTT.

The chain is built from TRBV2 and TRBJ1-5; D possibly corresponds to TRBD1 (6 bases). CDR1 SNHLY and CDR2 FYNNEI come from the germline V gene. The V end lost 8 bases, the J end lost 3 bases, and 11 bases lay between the germline ends. The CDR3 length is 13 residues. CDR3 DNA: TGTGCCAGCGGCAGGGACACCAATCAGCCCCAGCATTTT. Protein: CASGRDTNQPQHF. Drawing the rest from reference TRBV2 and TRBJ1-5, the complete variable domain is EPEVTQTPSHQVTQMGQEVILRCVPISNHLYFYWYRQILGQKVEFLVSFYNNEISEKSEIFDDQFSVERPDGSNFTLKIRSTKLEDSAMYFCASGRDTNQPQHFGDGTRLSIL.

This clonotype occurred a few times. J is TRBJ2-7 and V is TRBV11-2; D remains ambiguous. V lost 1 base and J 4 bases, leaving 11 bases between the germline ends. The CDR3 runs to 14 residues. The germline CDR1 and CDR2 sequences are SGHAT and FQNNGV. Written as DNA, the CDR3 is TGTGCCAGCAGCTTAGGCGACACCTATTACGAGCAGTACTTC. This gives the protein CASSLGDTYYEQYF.

The J gene is TRBJ1-4, the V gene TRBV7-9; D call uncertain. The CDR3 is 12 residues long. Germline CDR1 reads SEHNR; CDR2 reads FQNEAQ (reference sequence). Trimming pared 4 bases from V and 8 bases from J, leaving 8 bases between. CDR3 in amino acids: CASSSAREKLFF. The DNA for the CDR3 is TGTGCCAGCAGCTCGGCCCGGGAAAAACTGTTTTTT.

V and J are TRBV5-1 and TRBJ2-7; 12 bases align to TRBD2. Germline V gene data show CDR1 as SGHRS and CDR2 as YFSETQ. J was trimmed by 0 bases and V by 4 bases; bases with no gene match: 2. CDR3 length: 15 amino acids. The CDR3 reads CASSVLAGGSYEQYF. DNA of the CDR3: TGCGCCAGCAGCGTACTAGCGGGAGGCTCCTACGAGCAGTACTTC.

The V and J genes are TRBV6-1 and TRBJ2-1; 7 nucleotides agree with TRBD2. Germline V gene data show CDR1 as MNHNS and CDR2 as SASEGT. The CDR3 runs 16 residues. V shed 6 bases and J 2 bases; nucleotides not matched to a gene: 10. The DNA of the CDR3 is TGTGCCAGCAGGTTGTCGGGAGGAGGGCCCTACAATGAGCAGTTCTTC. It encodes CASRLSGGGPYNEQFF.

The chain recombines TRBV24-1 with TRBJ2-6; D remains unclear. The CDR3 sequence is 14 residues long. Looked up from germline, CDR1 is KGHDR and CDR2 is SFDVKD. Trimming removed 4 bases at V and 6 bases at J, with 9 bases between. The CDR3 DNA sequence: TGTGCCACCAGTGAAAACCCCCCGGCCAACGTCCTGACTTTC. Translated, it gives CATSENPPANVLTF.

The J gene is TRBJ1-5, the V gene TRBV20-1; D not certain. The V gene's germline CDR1 is DFQATT and CDR2 SNEGSKA (reference sequence). The V gene lost 4 bases and the J gene lost 0 bases, with 7 bases spanning the gap. This CDR3 contains 13 residues. The CDR3 region is CSATAFSNQPQHF. CDR3 in DNA: TGCAGTGCTACGGCCTTTAGCAATCAGCCCCAGCATTTT.